The 21 T cell receptor beta chains given below trace back to one sample, sequenced in a study of blood T cell repertoires in COVID-19. Sequenced by immunoSEQ multiplex PCR; TCRdb stores in-frame clones only, minus some. Altogether around 160,000 clones are present, roughly 80% being singletons, with the ten largest covering roughly 7.7%. The sequenced material came from peripheral blood. The receptors were gathered from a human donor with acute or convalescent COVID-19. The donor label of this sample is uncertain.

The chain recombines TRBV30 with TRBJ1-6; 8 nucleotides line up with TRBD1. The germline gives CDR1 GTSNPN, CDR2 SVGIG (reference sequence). With V trimmed by 2 bases and J by 6 bases, 6 bases remained unmatched. The CDR3 covers 15 residues. CDR3 residues: CAWSSGQGGNSPLHF. CDR3 DNA sequence: TGTGCCTGGAGTTCAGGACAGGGAGGTAATTCACCCCTCCACTTT.

The chain is built from TRBV14 and TRBJ2-7, with 9 nucleotides matching TRBD1. The trim removed 1 base at V and 0 bases at J, leaving 1 base unmatched. The CDR3 contains 15 residues. Looked up from germline, CDR1 is SGHDN and CDR2 is FVKESK. The DNA of the CDR3 is TGTGCCAGCAGCCAAGGGACAGGGGTCTCCTACGAGCAGTACTTC. This encodes CASSQGTGVSYEQYF.

The chain joins TRBV19 to TRBJ1-1; a weak D match, TRBD1 (5 bases). The CDR3 covers 15 residues. The germline gives CDR1 LNHDA, CDR2 SQIVND (reference sequence). The germline V and J ends were trimmed by 1 base and 1 base, with 10 bases remaining between them. This chain's CDR3 is CASSIGRTRNTEAFF. The CDR3 nucleotides read TGTGCCAGTAGTATAGGCCGGACACGGAACACTGAAGCTTTCTTT.

The genes are TRBV5-1 and TRBJ2-2; TRBD2 aligns across 13 bases. CDR3 length equals 18 residues. Per the germline V gene, CDR1 is SGHRS and CDR2 is YFSETQ. With 3 bases clipped from V and 0 bases from J, the junction kept 5 bases outside the gene matches. The CDR3 spells CASSSSTSGGPNTGELFF. The CDR3 DNA reads TGCGCCAGCAGCTCCTCGACTAGCGGGGGGCCGAACACCGGGGAGCTGTTTTTT.

This clone was picked up one time. The chain carries TRBV7-9 and TRBJ1-2, with 7 bases lining up with TRBD1. Germline V gene data show CDR1 as SEHNR and CDR2 as FQNEAQ (reference sequence). The CDR3 is 14 residues long. V shed 5 bases and J 2 bases; nucleotides not matched to a gene: 5. CDR3 region: CASSTQTGNYGYTF. The CDR3 region has the DNA TGTGCCAGCAGCACTCAGACAGGGAACTATGGCTACACCTTC.

V gene TRBV9 combines with J gene TRBJ2-6; TRBD2 agrees at 9 bases. V lost 0 bases and J lost 1; bases outside the gene matches: 5. Germline loops: CDR1 SGDLS, CDR2 YYNGEE. The length of the CDR3 is 18 residues. The CDR3 sequence is CASSVGFSGGSGANVLTF. The CDR3 DNA reads as TGTGCCAGCAGCGTAGGGTTTAGCGGGGGTTCTGGGGCCAACGTCCTGACTTTC.

The chain has TRBV5-4 and TRBJ2-2; 14 bases are a match to TRBD2. The germline CDR1 and CDR2 sequences are SGHNT and YYREEE (reference sequence). V lost 5 bases to trimming and J lost 5 bases; unmatched junction nucleotides: 8. The CDR3 length is 17 residues. CDR3: CASSQGLAGGRTGELFF. The CDR3 coding sequence is TGTGCCAGCAGTCAAGGACTAGCGGGGGGAAGGACCGGGGAGCTGTTTTTT.

The chain employs TRBV27 and TRBJ1-2; 8 nucleotides line up with TRBD1. The CDR3 length is 15 residues. The ends lost 4 bases at V and 4 bases at J; junction bases unmatched: 8. Germline V gives CDR1 MNHEY, CDR2 SMNVEV (reference sequence). The CDR3 sequence: CASSWAGGLLYGYTF. The CDR3 DNA reads as TGTGCCAGCAGTTGGGCAGGGGGCCTTCTCTATGGCTACACCTTC.

This clone was recorded once. V and J are TRBV3-1 (or the pseudogene TRBV3-2) and TRBJ1-1; a weak D match, TRBD1 (5 bases). V lost 1 base and J 2 bases, leaving 8 bases between the germline ends. Germline loops: CDR1 LGHDT, CDR2 YNNKEL (reference sequence). This CDR3 has 14 residues. The CDR3 loop is CASSQGRANTEAFF. The DNA of the CDR3 is TGTGCCAGCAGCCAAGGCAGGGCCAACACTGAAGCTTTCTTT.

CDR3 region: CASSQEGTPVNSPLHF. The CDR3 DNA sequence: TGCGCCAGCAGCCAAGAAGGGACACCTGTAAATTCACCCCTCCACTTT. This chain links TRBV4-1 with TRBJ1-6; D might be TRBD1 (6 bases). Germline V gives CDR1 MGHRA, CDR2 YSYEKL. The CDR3 totals 16 residues. The V end lost 0 bases, the J end lost 7 bases, and 13 bases lay between the germline ends.

V usage is TRBV20-1 and J usage is TRBJ1-1, with D hard to call. The germline V gene has CDR1 DFQATT and CDR2 SNEGSKA (reference sequence). This CDR3 comprises 10 residues. The CDR3 nucleotides read TGCAGACCCTTCGGCACTGAAGCTTTCTTT. It translates to CRPFGTEAFF.

J is TRBJ1-5 and V is TRBV7-8, with a possible D match to TRBD1 (5 bases). The V gene's germline CDR1 is SGHVS and CDR2 FQNEAQ. The CDR3 has 14 amino acids. V gave up 4 bases and J gave up 5 bases, with 12 bases separating them. CDR3 sequence: CASSWGGRHQPQHF. For the CDR3, the DNA is TGTGCCAGCAGCTGGGGGGGGAGGCATCAGCCCCAGCATTTT. The full variable domain, completed using reference TRBV7-8 and TRBJ1-5, is GAGVSQSPRYKVAKRGQDVALRCDPISGHVSLFWYQQALGQGPEFLTYFQNEAQLDKSGLPSDRFFAERPEGSVSTLKIQRTQQEDSAVYLCASSWGGRHQPQHFGDGTRLSIL.

The V gene is TRBV5-6, the J gene TRBJ1-2; D uncertain. V dropped 7 bases and J dropped 6 bases, with 10 bases sitting between them. This CDR3 has 11 residues. Germline V gives CDR1 SGHDT, CDR2 YYEEEE. CDR3 sequence reads: CASGYEDGYTF. In DNA form, the CDR3 reads TGTGCCAGCGGGTATGAGGATGGCTACACCTTC.

The chain combines TRBV4-2 with TRBJ1-1; unclear D gene. V was trimmed by 1 base and J by 0 bases, leaving 6 bases between them. The CDR3 sequence is 14 residues long. Germline CDR1 LGHNA, CDR2 YNFKEQ. CDR3 residues: CASSQGGMNTEAFF. The CDR3, as DNA: TGTGCCAGCAGCCAAGGCGGTATGAACACTGAAGCTTTCTTT.

The V and J genes are TRBV27 and TRBJ1-3, with unresolved D. V was trimmed by 1 base and J by 4 bases, leaving 8 bases between them. CDR1 and CDR2 (germline): MNHEY, SMNVEV (reference sequence). The CDR3 has 14 amino acids. CDR3 sequence (DNA): TGTGCCAGCAGTTTATATGGGCCCGGAAACACCATATATTTT. This codes for CASSLYGPGNTIYF.

This chain uses TRBV7-9 with TRBJ2-1; 11 nucleotides agree with TRBD2. Per the germline V gene, CDR1 is SEHNR and CDR2 is FQNEAQ (reference sequence). This CDR3 is 15 amino acids long. V lost 5 bases and J lost 4; bases outside the gene matches: 4. The CDR3 nucleotides read TGTGCCAGCAGCCTTCTAGCGGGGGGATACAATGAGCAGTTCTTC. Amino acid sequence: CASSLLAGGYNEQFF.

This chain uses TRBV6-6 with TRBJ2-6; 9 bases map to TRBD1. Per the germline V gene, CDR1 is MNHNY and CDR2 is SVGAGI (reference sequence). The CDR3 sequence is 17 residues long. V shed 5 bases and J 0 bases; nucleotides not matched to a gene: 5. This chain's CDR3 is CASSPPTGGSGANVLTF. The CDR3 DNA reads TGTGCCAGCAGTCCCCCGACAGGGGGCTCTGGGGCCAACGTCCTGACTTTC.

The V and J genes are TRBV3-1 (or the pseudogene TRBV3-2) and TRBJ2-2; 8 bases are a match to TRBD1. J gave up 7 bases and V 3 bases, and 1 base lay outside the gene matches. The CDR3 is 13 amino acids. Germline values: CDR1 LGHDT, CDR2 YNNKEL (reference sequence). The CDR3 DNA reads as TGTGCCAGCAGCCACAGGGGGCGCGGGGAGCTGTTTTTT. Translating gives CASSHRGRGELFF.

CDR3: CASRPASGEQFF. CDR3 bases: TGTGCCAGCAGACCCGCTAGCGGAGAGCAGTTCTTC. The chain uses TRBV11-2 and TRBJ2-1; 7 positions agree with TRBD2. The germline CDR1 and CDR2 sequences are SGHAT and FQNNGV. The CDR3 loop spans 12 amino acids. Losses at the gene ends were 6 bases for V and 10 bases for J; bases not matched to a gene: 6.

J is TRBJ2-1 and V is TRBV5-4; 8 bases align to TRBD2. Germline V CDR1 and CDR2: SGHNT, YYREEE (reference sequence). The V and J ends lost 2 bases and 7 bases, in that order; junction bases with no gene match: 8. The CDR3 consists of 15 residues. The CDR3 nucleotides are TGTGCCAGCAGCTTTGACGGGCCGGGGGGGAATGAGCAGTTCTTC. It yields the protein CASSFDGPGGNEQFF.

The gene calls are TRBV20-1 and TRBJ2-1; possible D gene TRBD1, 6 bases. Germline V lookup: CDR1 DFQATT, CDR2 SNEGSKA (reference sequence). Trimming removed 3 bases from V and 16 bases from J, with 16 bases in between. This CDR3 region has 11 residues. CDR3 in amino acids: CSASKDSLGFF. The DNA for the CDR3 is TGCAGTGCTAGTAAGGACAGTTTGGGATTCTTC.